This record concerns one TCR beta chain sequence. A read error may produce the germline difference seen at one junction end. Researchers took RNA transcripts and amplified the TCR beta CDR3 regions from them. With the HTBI primer set, the TCR CDR3 went through a first round of RT-PCR. TCRdb reprocessed the multiplex PCR reads with MiXCR, giving one entry per CDR3 protein. The sample lists around 540,000 distinct CDR3 sequences; roughly 46% were seen once. These data are taken from a study of T cells in Graves' hyperthyroidism and ophthalmopathy. Germline CDR1 SQVTM, CDR2 ANQGSEA. This CDR3 comprises 15 residues.

Specimen: peripheral blood or thyroid tissue (not recorded which). The chain uses TRBV29-1 and TRBJ2-3; tentatively, D is TRBD2 (6 bases). This clonotype was sampled from a woman aged 18-35 years with Graves' hyperthyroidism. CDR3 nucleotides: TGCAGCGTTGAACTGGCGGGGCTTAACACAGATACGCAGTGTTTT. Amino acids: CSVELAGLNTDTQCF.